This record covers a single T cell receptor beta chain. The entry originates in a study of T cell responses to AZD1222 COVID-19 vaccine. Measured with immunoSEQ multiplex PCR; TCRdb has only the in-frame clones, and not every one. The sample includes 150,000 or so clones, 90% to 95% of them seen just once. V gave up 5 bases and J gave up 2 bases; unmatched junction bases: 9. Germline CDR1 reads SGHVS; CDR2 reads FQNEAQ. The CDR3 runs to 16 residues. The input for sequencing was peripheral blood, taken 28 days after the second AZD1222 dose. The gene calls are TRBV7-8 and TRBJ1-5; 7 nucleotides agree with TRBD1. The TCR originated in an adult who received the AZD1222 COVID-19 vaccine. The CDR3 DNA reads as TGTGCCAGCAGCCCAGGAGACAGGGTCGGCAATCAGCCCCAGCATTTT. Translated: CASSPGDRVGNQPQHF.